This entry is about one TCR beta chain. Its specificity is unknown. The CDR3 is made up of 15 amino acids. With 3 bases removed from V and 1 base from J, the gap between germline ends came to 12 bases. Germline V gene lookup returns CDR1 KGHSH and CDR2 LQKENI. TCRdb recomputed calls from the 5' RACE reads with MiXCR, one row per CDR3 protein. The repertoire has about 630,000 distinct CDR3 sequences, approximately 13% of them found once; the top ten carry 15%. This record comes from a study of T cells after yellow fever vaccination. Study-wide background: Fractions with few cells were prepared using SMART-Seq v4 Ultra Low Input. Findings and limits, study-wide: On re-exposure, the response was weaker but peaked faster, at day 5 versus 15. Abundant bulk-population clonotypes could contaminate the FACS-sorted repertoires.

The rearrangement links TRBV18 to TRBJ2-5; no clear D. Specimen: PBMCs, collected on the day of the yellow fever booster vaccination. This TCR came from a man aged 25-45 years who received the YFV17D yellow fever vaccine. CDR3 sequence: CASSPNQAIQETQYF. As DNA, the CDR3 is TGTGCCAGCTCACCGAATCAGGCGATCCAAGAGACCCAGTACTTC. Drawing the rest from reference TRBV18 and TRBJ2-5, the complete variable domain is NAGVMQNPRHLVRRRGQEARLRCSPMKGHSHVYWYRQLPEEGLKFMVYLQKENIIDESGMPKERFSAEFPKEGPSILRIQQVVRGDSAAYFCASSPNQAIQETQYFGPGTRLLVL.